This T cell receptor beta chain was identified in a study of blood T cell repertoires in COVID-19. Study overall: From the United States, Italy and Spain came samples of acute and convalescent COVID-19. T cells, B-cell-depleted T cells, or PBMCs provided the cDNA or gDNA that served as material.

TCRdb's table, derived via immunoSEQ multiplex PCR, lists solely in-frame clones and lacks some. The repertoire holds around 70,000 clones, with 75% to 80% as singletons. The V gene lost 5 bases and the J gene lost 2 bases, with 13 bases spanning the gap. This CDR3 region has 14 residues. Looked up from germline, CDR1 is PRHDT and CDR2 is FYEKMQ (reference sequence). This sequence was found in a human donor in a cohort sampled during active COVID-19. The rearrangement uses TRBV13 and TRBJ2-7; D possibly corresponds to TRBD1 (6 bases). Sequenced sample: peripheral blood. This chain's CDR3 is CASSQRQDTYEQYF. In DNA, the CDR3 is TGTGCCAGCAGCCAACGACAGGATACCTACGAGCAGTACTTC.